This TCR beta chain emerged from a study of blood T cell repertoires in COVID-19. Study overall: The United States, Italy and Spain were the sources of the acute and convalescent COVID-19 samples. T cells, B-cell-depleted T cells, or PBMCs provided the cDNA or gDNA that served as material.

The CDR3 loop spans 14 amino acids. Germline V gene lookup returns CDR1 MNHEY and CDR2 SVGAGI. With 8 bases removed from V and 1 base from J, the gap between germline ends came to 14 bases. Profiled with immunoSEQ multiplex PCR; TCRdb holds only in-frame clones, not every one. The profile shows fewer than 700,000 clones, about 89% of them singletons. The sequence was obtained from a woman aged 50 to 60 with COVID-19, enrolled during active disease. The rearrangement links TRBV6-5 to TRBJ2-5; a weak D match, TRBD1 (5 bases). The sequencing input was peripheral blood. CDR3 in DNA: TGTGCCAGCGCTCGAGTAGACAGCCAAGAGACCCAGTACTTC. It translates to CASARVDSQETQYF.